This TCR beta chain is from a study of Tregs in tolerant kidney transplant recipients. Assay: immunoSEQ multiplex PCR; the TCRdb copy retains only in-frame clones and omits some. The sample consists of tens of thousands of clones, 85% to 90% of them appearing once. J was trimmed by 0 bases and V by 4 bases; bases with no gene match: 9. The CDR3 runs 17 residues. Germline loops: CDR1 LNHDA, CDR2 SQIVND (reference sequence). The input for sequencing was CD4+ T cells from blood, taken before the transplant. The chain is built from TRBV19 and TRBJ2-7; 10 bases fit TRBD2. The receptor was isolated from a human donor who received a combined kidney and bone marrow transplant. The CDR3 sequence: CASSNRLLAGSSYEQYF. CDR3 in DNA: TGTGCCAGTAGTAACAGGCTACTAGCGGGAAGCTCCTACGAGCAGTACTTC.